Shown below are 10 T cell receptor beta chains from a single sample sequenced in a study of Graves' ophthalmopathy and Graves' hyperthyroidism. Using RNA transcripts, the TCR beta CDR3 regions were amplified. HTBI primers were used in a first-round RT-PCR, which preceded a second-round multiplex PCR. MiXCR, applied by TCRdb to the multiplex PCR reads, yields one record per CDR3 protein. The data show approximately 37,000 distinct CDR3 sequences, with approximately 52% seen just once and roughly 18% held by the top ten. Sequenced input: peripheral blood. The source of these receptors is an adult man with Graves' ophthalmopathy.

V usage is TRBV29-1 and J usage is TRBJ1-2; D not resolved. Germline-derived CDR1 and CDR2 are SQVTM and ANQGSEA. Trimming took off 4 bases at V and 4 bases at J, with 7 bases between the two ends. The CDR3 consists of 11 residues. The CDR3, as DNA: TGCAGCGTTGGCCAGATCTATGGCTACACCTTC. This sequence encodes CSVGQIYGYTF.

This clonotype appeared many times. This chain connects TRBV6-1 to TRBJ2-3; no firm D call. The ends were cut back, 6 bases at V and 2 bases at J, with 6 bases in the middle. Germline V gives CDR1 MNHNS, CDR2 SASEGT. The CDR3 runs 12 residues. The CDR3 nucleotides read TGTGCCAGCAGCGAGTACACAGATACGCAGTATTTT. Protein sequence: CASSEYTDTQYF.

The V call is TRBV25-1, the J call TRBJ1-1; 7 nucleotides line up with TRBD1. The V segment lost 5 bases and the J segment 2 bases; nucleotides outside the gene matches: 5. Germline V gene data show CDR1 as MGHDK and CDR2 as SYGVNS. The CDR3 loop spans 14 amino acids. The CDR3 sequence: CASSITGDNTEAFF. CDR3 nucleotide sequence: TGTGCCAGCAGTATAACAGGGGACAACACTGAAGCTTTCTTT.

Points on this clonotype: Given a much more abundant clone one base away, this may be a read error. The V gene is TRBV6-5, the J gene TRBJ2-3; 10 bases are a match to TRBD2. V gave up 5 bases and J gave up 6 bases; unmatched junction bases: 5. This CDR3 spans 14 amino acids. Germline V gene sequence: CDR1 MNHEY, CDR2 SVGAGI. The CDR3: CASSPSGGSDTQYF. In DNA, the CDR3 is TGTGCCAGCAGTCCTAGCGGGGGTTCGGATACGCAGTATTTT.

Remarks on this clonotype: A read error may explain this, as a much larger clone is one base away. The chain combines TRBV27 with TRBJ2-7; D possibly matches TRBD1 or TRBD2 (5 bases each). Trimming took 5 bases from V and 9 from J, leaving 17 bases between them. Germline loops: CDR1 MNHEY, CDR2 SMNVEV (reference sequence). The CDR3 length is 13 residues. CDR3 residues: CASSTGTGRVQYF. Here the CDR3 DNA reads TGTGCCAGCAGTACCGGGACCGGCAGGGTGCAGTACTTC.

The chain uses TRBV20-1 and TRBJ1-4; no reliable D call. The CDR3 is made up of 14 amino acids. The V gene lost 1 base and the J gene lost 8 bases, with 14 bases spanning the gap. The germline V gene has CDR1 DFQATT and CDR2 SNEGSKA (reference sequence). CDR3 in DNA: TGCAGTGCTAGAGGATCCGGCTCTGGGGAAAAACTGTTTTTT. Its protein is CSARGSGSGEKLFF.

J is TRBJ2-1 and V is TRBV29-1; the D gene could be TRBD1 or TRBD2 (6 bases each). Per germline, CDR1 SQVTM and CDR2 ANQGSEA. The CDR3 length is 13 residues. V was shortened by 3 bases and J by 4 bases, with 10 bases between the two germline ends. CDR3 nucleotides: TGCAGCGTTGATTGGGGGGCGTACAATGAGCAGTTCTTC. Its translation: CSVDWGAYNEQFF.

Details on this clonotype: A single base separates this from a much larger clone, so it may be a read error. CDR3 protein: CASSYGGPLAGVVVGQFF. The CDR3 DNA is TGTGCCAGCAGTTACGGGGGACCACTAGCGGGAGTTGTGGTTGGGCAGTTCTTC. V usage is TRBV6-5 and J usage is TRBJ2-1; 11 bases agree with TRBD2. The CDR3 covers 18 residues. Germline V gives CDR1 MNHEY, CDR2 SVGAGI. With 2 bases clipped from V and 12 bases from J, the junction kept 18 bases outside the gene matches.

This clonotype was counted many times. The V gene is TRBV6-6, the J gene TRBJ1-5; 7 bases match TRBD1. J lost 1 base, V lost 6 bases, and 9 bases had no gene match. The CDR3 covers 16 residues. Germline loops: CDR1 MNHNY, CDR2 SVGAGI (reference sequence). The DNA for the CDR3 is TGTGCCAGCAGGGGTAACAGGGGTCTAAGCAATCAGCCCCAGCATTTT. Its translation is CASRGNRGLSNQPQHF.

To note about this clonotype: An end of the junction does not agree with germline; a read error may underlie this. This chain links TRBV7-7 with TRBJ2-5; TRBD1 matches 8 bases. This CDR3 region has 15 residues. Looked up from germline, CDR1 is SSHAT and CDR2 is FNYEAQ (reference sequence). The CDR3 region is CASSPTGGRGETQYF. Here the CDR3 DNA reads TGTGCTAGCAGCCCTACAGGGGGTAGAGGGGAGACCCAGTACTTC.